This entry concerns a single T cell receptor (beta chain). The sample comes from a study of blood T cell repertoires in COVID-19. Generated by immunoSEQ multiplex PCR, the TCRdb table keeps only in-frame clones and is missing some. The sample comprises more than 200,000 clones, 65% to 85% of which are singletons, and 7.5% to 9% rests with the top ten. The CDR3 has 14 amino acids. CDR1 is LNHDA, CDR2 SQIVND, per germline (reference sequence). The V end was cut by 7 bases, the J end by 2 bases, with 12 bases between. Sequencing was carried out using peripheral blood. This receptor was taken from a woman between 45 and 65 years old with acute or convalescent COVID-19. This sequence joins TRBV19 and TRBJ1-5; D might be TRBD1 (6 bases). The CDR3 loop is CASTQGRGNQPQHF. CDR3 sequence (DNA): TGTGCCAGTACCCAGGGGAGGGGCAATCAGCCCCAGCATTTT.